This T cell receptor beta chain was retrieved from a study of blood T cell repertoires in COVID-19. Study background: Acute-phase and convalescent COVID-19 samples originated in the United States, Italy and Spain. From T cells, B-cell-depleted T cells, or PBMCs came the material, which was cDNA or gDNA.

Original analysis: For nucleated cells, counts were estimated from reference gene primer amplification. Sequencing was performed with immunoSEQ multiplex PCR; in TCRdb, only in-frame clones are kept and a portion is missing. The V and J calls and clone size are taken from that table; D and trimming were inferred from the DNA. The data hold just over 300,000 clones, with 87% observed a single time. The sample taken for sequencing was peripheral blood. This sequence originates from a man between 18 and 29 years old with active or convalescent COVID-19.

Written as DNA, the CDR3 is TGTGCCAGCAGCCAAGTTGACAAGTCCTACGAGCAGTACTTC. Translation: CASSQVDKSYEQYF. The chain is built from TRBV3-1 (or the pseudogene TRBV3-2) and TRBJ2-7; D is unclear. This CDR3 region has 14 residues. Germline CDR1 LGHDT, CDR2 YNNKEL (reference sequence). V gave up 1 base and J gave up 1 base, with 8 bases separating them.